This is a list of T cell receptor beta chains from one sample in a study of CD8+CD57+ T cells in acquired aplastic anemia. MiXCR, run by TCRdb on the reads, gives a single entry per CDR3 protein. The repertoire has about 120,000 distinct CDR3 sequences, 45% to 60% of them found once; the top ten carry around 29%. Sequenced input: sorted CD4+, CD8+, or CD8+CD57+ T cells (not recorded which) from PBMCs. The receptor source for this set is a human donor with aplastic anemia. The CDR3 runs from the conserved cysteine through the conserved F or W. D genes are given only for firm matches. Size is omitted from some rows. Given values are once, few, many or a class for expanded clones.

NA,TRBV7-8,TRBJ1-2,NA,CASSVGDYGYTF,TGTGCCAGCAGTGTGGGAGACTATGGCTACACCTTC
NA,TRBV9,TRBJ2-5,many,CASSVVPGVQETQYF,TGTGCCAGCAGCGTAGTTCCGGGAGTACAAGAGACCCAGTACTTC
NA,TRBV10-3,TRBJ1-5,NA,CAISESTPNQPQHF,TGTGCCATCAGTGAGTCGACACCAAATCAGCCCCAGCATTTT
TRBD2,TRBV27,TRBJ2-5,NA,CASTTSGQETQYF,TGTGCCAGCACTACTAGCGGGCAAGAGACCCAGTACTTC
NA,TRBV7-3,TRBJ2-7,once,CASSLKQGYEQYF,TGTGCTAGCAGCCTGAAACAGGGATACGAGCAGTACTTC
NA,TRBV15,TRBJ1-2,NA,CATSERYGNGYTF,TGTGCCACCAGCGAACGCTACGGGAATGGCTACACCTTC
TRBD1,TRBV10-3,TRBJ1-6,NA,CAIGTDRPVWFSPLHF,TGTGCCATCGGGACAGATCGGCCCGTCTGGTTTTCACCCCTCCACTTT
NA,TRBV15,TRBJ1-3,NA,CATSKDSSGNTIYF,TGTGCCACCAGCAAGGACAGCTCTGGAAACACCATATATTTT
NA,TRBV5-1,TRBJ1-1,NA,CASSPWERNTEAFF,TGCGCCAGCAGCCCATGGGAGAGGAACACTGAAGCTTTCTTT
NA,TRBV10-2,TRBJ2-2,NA,CASSLTGNKAGELFF,TGTGCCAGCAGCTTAACCGGGAATAAGGCCGGGGAGCTGTTTTTT
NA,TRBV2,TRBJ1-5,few,CASSVGQLSNQPQHF,TGTGCCAGCAGTGTAGGACAGTTAAGCAATCAGCCCCAGCATTTT
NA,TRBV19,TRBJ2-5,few,CASSMQGQTQYF,TGTGCCAGTAGTATGCAGGGACAGACCCAGTACTTC
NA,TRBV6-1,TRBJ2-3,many,CASSDFQGSTDTQYF,TGTGCCAGCAGTGATTTCCAGGGGAGCACAGATACGCAGTATTTT
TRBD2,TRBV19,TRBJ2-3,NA,CASLKTSGAGDTQYF,TGTGCCAGTCTCAAGACTAGCGGAGCTGGGGATACGCAGTATTTT
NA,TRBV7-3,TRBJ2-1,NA,CASSTNPLSYEQFF,TGTGCCAGCAGCACAAACCCCCTTAGTTATGAGCAGTTCTTC
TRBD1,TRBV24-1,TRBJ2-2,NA,CATSDVDRGSGELFF,TGTGCCACCAGTGATGTTGACAGGGGTTCCGGGGAGCTGTTTTTT
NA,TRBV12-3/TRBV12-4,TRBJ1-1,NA,CASSYQSLNTEAFF,TGTGCCAGCAGTTATCAGTCCTTGAACACTGAAGCTTTCTTT
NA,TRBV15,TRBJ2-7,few,CATSTGYYEQYF,TGTGCCACCAGCACTGGCTACTACGAGCAGTACTTC
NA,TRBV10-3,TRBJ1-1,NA,CAISQTGSRTEAFF,TGTGCCATCAGTCAAACAGGGAGTAGGACTGAAGCTTTCTTT
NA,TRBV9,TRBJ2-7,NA,CASSASLSGRSGQYF,TGTGCCAGCAGCGCGTCCCTGTCTGGTCGGTCGGGGCAGTACTTC
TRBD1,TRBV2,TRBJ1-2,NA,CASSEVGQARGYGYTF,TGTGCCAGCAGTGAGGTCGGACAGGCGCGAGGATATGGCTACACCTTC
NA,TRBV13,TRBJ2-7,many,CASSLDQGPSYEQYF,TGTGCCAGCAGCTTAGATCAGGGCCCTTCCTACGAGCAGTACTTC
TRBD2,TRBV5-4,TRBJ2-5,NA,CASSLTSGGFETQYF,TGTGCCAGCAGCTTGACTAGCGGGGGTTTTGAGACCCAGTACTTC
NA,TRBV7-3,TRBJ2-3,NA,CASSLQGRDTQYF,TGTGCCAGCAGCTTACAGGGCCGAGATACGCAGTATTTT
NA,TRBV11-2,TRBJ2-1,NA,CASSSTGVPYNERFF,TGTGCCAGCAGCTCGACAGGTGTCCCATACAATGAGCGGTTCTTC
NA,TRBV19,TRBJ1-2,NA,CASIGLSQASNYGYTF,TGTGCCAGTATTGGTCTCAGCCAAGCCTCTAACTATGGCTACACCTTC
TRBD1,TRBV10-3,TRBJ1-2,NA,CAIMTGGTANYGYTF,TGTGCCATCATGACAGGGGGAACCGCTAACTATGGCTACACCTTC
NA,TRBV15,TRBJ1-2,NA,CATSREALGIGYTF,TGTGCCACCAGCAGAGAGGCCCTAGGTATAGGCTACACCTTC
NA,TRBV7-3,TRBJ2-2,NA,CASSLSWQGGELFF,TGTGCCAGCAGCTTATCCTGGCAGGGCGGGGAGCTGTTTTTT
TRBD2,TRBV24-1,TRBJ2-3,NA,CATGGGAVVDTQYF,TGTGCCACCGGCGGGGGGGCGGTGGTAGATACGCAGTATTTT
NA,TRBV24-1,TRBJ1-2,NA,CATSGQAFYGYTF,TGTGCCACCAGTGGACAGGCCTTCTATGGCTACACCTTC
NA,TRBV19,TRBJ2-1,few,CASTGDEQFF,TGTGCCAGTACCGGCGATGAGCAGTTCTTC
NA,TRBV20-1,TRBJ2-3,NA,CSARVSGTDTQYF,TGCAGTGCTAGGGTTAGCGGCACAGATACGCAGTATTTT
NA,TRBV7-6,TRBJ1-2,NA,CASSLAGEIGGYTF,TGTGCCAGCAGCTTAGCGGGGGAGATCGGGGGCTACACCTTC
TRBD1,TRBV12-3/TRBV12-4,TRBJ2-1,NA,CASSLDTGTGFDEQFF,TGTGCCAGCAGCTTGGACACCGGGACAGGCTTCGATGAGCAGTTCTTC